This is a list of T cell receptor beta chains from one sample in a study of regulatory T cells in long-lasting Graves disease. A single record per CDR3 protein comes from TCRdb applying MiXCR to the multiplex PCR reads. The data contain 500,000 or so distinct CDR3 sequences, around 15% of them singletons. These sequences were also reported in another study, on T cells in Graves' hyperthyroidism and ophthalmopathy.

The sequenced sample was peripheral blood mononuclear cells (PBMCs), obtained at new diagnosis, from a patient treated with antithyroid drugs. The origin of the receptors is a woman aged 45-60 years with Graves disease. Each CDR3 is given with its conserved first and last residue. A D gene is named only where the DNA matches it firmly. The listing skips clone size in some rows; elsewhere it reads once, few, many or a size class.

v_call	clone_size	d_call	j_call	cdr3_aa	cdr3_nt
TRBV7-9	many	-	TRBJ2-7	CASSLGIEQYF	TGTGCCAGCAGCTTAGGGATCGAGCAGTACTTC
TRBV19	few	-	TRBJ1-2	CASSAQRRAGYTF	TGTGCCAGTTCGGCCCAGAGGAGGGCTGGCTACACCTTC
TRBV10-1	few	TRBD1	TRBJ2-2	CASGTGAGTGELFF	TGCGCCAGCGGTACAGGGGCGGGCACCGGGGAGCTGTTTTTT
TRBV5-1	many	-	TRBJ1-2	CASSLGGRMDYGYTF	TGCGCCAGCAGCTTGGGCGGACGAATGGACTATGGCTACACCTTC
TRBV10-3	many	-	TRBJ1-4	CAIREGGATNEKLFF	TGTGCCATCAGGGAAGGGGGAGCAACTAATGAAAAACTGTTTTTT
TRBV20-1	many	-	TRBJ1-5	CSAQKLGGVSNQPQHF	TGCAGTGCTCAGAAGCTGGGGGGCGTTAGCAATCAGCCCCAGCATTTT
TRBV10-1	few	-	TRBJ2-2	CATSGAGELFF	TGCGCCACCTCGGGGGCCGGGGAGCTGTTTTTT
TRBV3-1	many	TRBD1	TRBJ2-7	CASSQLGGTGGYEQYF	TGTGCCAGCAGCCAATTGGGGGGAACAGGGGGCTACGAGCAGTACTTC
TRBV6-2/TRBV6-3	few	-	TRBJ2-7	CASSYSGRWNEQYF	TGTGCCAGCAGTTACTCGGGGCGTTGGAACGAGCAGTACTTC
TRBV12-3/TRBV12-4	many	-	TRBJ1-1	CASSLLGFTEAFF	TGTGCCAGCAGTTTGTTGGGGTTCACTGAAGCTTTCTTT
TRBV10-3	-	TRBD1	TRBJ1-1	CAITPGQGNTEAFF	TGTGCCATCACCCCGGGACAGGGAAACACTGAAGCTTTCTTT
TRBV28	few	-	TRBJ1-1	CASSQQPEAFF	TGTGCCAGCAGCCAACAGCCTGAAGCTTTCTTT
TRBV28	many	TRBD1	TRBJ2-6	CASRSRGQLAGANVLTF	TGTGCCAGCAGGTCCAGGGGGCAGTTAGCGGGGGCCAACGTCCTGACTTTC
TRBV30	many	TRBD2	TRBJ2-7	CAWSLAGAYEQYF	TGTGCCTGGAGTTTAGCGGGGGCCTACGAGCAGTACTTC
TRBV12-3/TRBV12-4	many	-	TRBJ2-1	CASSLRAVGVPYNEQFF	TGTGCCAGCAGTTTAAGGGCGGTCGGAGTACCCTACAATGAGCAGTTCTTC
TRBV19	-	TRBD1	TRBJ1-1	CASSMTGATEAFF	TGTGCCAGTAGTATGACAGGGGCCACTGAAGCTTTCTTT
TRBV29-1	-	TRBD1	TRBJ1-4	CSVEERGTENEKLFF	TGCAGCGTTGAAGAAAGAGGGACAGAGAATGAAAAACTGTTTTTT
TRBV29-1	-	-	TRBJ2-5	CSVEALPGSRTQYF	TGCAGCGTTGAAGCCCTCCCGGGAAGTCGGACCCAGTACTTC
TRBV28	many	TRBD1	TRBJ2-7	CASSPFARQGEAYEQYF	TGTGCCAGCAGCCCTTTTGCCAGACAGGGAGAAGCCTACGAGCAGTACTTC
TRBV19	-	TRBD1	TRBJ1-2	CASSPGQGGNYGYTF	TGTGCCAGTAGCCCTGGACAGGGCGGGAACTATGGCTACACCTTC
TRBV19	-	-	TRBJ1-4	CASSMGGEDEKLFF	TGTGCCAGTAGTATGGGAGGGGAGGACGAAAAACTGTTTTTT
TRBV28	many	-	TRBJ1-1	CASRNDMTVSFSMNTEAFF	TGTGCCAGCAGAAACGACATGACTGTGTCTTTTTCCATGAACACTGAAGCTTTCTTT
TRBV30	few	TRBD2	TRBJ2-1	CAWDILAGGSEQFF	TGTGCCTGGGATATCCTAGCGGGAGGGTCTGAGCAGTTCTTC
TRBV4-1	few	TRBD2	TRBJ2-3	CASSHGLAGGQYF	TGCGCCAGCAGCCATGGACTAGCGGGAGGGCAGTATTTT
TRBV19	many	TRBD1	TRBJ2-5	CASSTGTGPQETQYF	TGTGCCAGTAGTACCGGGACAGGCCCCCAAGAGACCCAGTACTTC
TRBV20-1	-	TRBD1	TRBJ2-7	CSATGGSYEQYF	TGCAGTGCAACAGGGGGCTCCTACGAGCAGTACTTC
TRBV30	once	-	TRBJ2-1	CAWSLAGYNEQFF	TGTGCCTGGAGTTTGGCAGGCTACAATGAGCAGTTCTTC
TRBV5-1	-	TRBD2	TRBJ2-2	CASQRTSGTTGELFF	TGCGCCAGCCAGAGGACTAGCGGGACAACCGGGGAGCTGTTTTTT
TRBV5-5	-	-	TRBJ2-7	CASSLAGTPDEQYF	TGTGCCAGCAGCTTGGCCGGGACCCCCGACGAGCAGTACTTC
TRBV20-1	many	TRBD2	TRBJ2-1	CSAGGLAYNEQFF	TGCAGTGCGGGGGGACTAGCCTACAATGAGCAGTTCTTC
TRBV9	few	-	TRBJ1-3	CASSVGGVSGNTIYF	TGTGCCAGCAGCGTAGGGGGGGTTAGCGGAAACACCATATATTTT
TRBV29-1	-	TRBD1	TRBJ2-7	CSVPGQGDYEQYF	TGCAGCGTGCCGGGACAGGGGGACTACGAGCAGTACTTC
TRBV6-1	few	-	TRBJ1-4	CASSNPPGGLFF	TGTGCCAGCAGTAACCCCCCCGGGGGGCTGTTTTTT
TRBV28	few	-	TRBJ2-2	CASRKETGELFF	TGTGCCAGCAGGAAGGAGACCGGGGAGCTGTTTTTT
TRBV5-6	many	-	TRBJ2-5	CASSLGGSDQETQYF	TGTGCCAGCAGCTTGGGGGGCTCGGACCAAGAGACCCAGTACTTC
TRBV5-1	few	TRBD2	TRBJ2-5	CASSSSSGSWETQYF	TGCGCCAGCAGTTCCTCTAGCGGGAGTTGGGAGACCCAGTACTTC
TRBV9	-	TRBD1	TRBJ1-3	CASSATGAGENTIYF	TGTGCCAGCAGCGCCACAGGGGCAGGAGAAAACACCATATATTTT
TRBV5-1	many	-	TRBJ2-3	CASSLRDRDTQYF	TGCGCCAGCAGCTTGAGGGACCGAGATACGCAGTATTTT
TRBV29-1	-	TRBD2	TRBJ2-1	CSVDEREVGEQFF	TGCAGCGTTGATGAGCGGGAGGTTGGTGAGCAGTTCTTC
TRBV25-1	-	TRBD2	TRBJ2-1	CASSDMRTSGRVYNEQFF	TGTGCCAGCAGTGATATGAGGACTAGCGGGAGGGTCTACAATGAGCAGTTCTTC
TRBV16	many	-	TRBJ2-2	CASSQGLAEHTGELFF	TGTGCCAGCAGCCAAGGTTTAGCGGAACACACCGGGGAGCTGTTTTTT
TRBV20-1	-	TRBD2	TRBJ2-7	CSGTSGQYEQYF	TGCAGTGGGACTAGCGGGCAGTACGAGCAGTACTTC
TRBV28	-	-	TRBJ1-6	CASSFGHNSPLHF	TGTGCCAGCAGTTTTGGCCATAATTCACCCCTCCACTTT